The 2 T cell receptor beta chains below come from one sample, sequenced in a study of blood T cell repertoires in COVID-19. Repertoires were generated with immunoSEQ multiplex PCR, while TCRdb's copy carries only in-frame clones and drops some. The sample lists 60,000 to 90,000 clones; around 90% were seen once. Specimen: peripheral blood. These receptors all stem from a woman aged 80 or over with active or convalescent COVID-19.

This clone showed up just a few times. The chain joins TRBV4-2 to TRBJ1-3; D possibly corresponds to TRBD1 (5 bases). The V end was cut by 0 bases, the J end by 0 bases, with 9 bases between. There are 16 residues in the CDR3. Germline V gene data show CDR1 as LGHNA and CDR2 as YNFKEQ. In nucleotides, the CDR3 is TGTGCCAGCAGCCAAGATCGGGGGACCTCTGGAAACACCATATATTTT. Its protein product is CASSQDRGTSGNTIYF.

The J gene is TRBJ2-5, the V gene TRBV9; tentative D call: TRBD1 (5 bases). Germline-derived CDR1 and CDR2 are SGDLS and YYNGEE. V lost 0 bases and J 1 base, leaving 10 bases between the germline ends. CDR3 length: 15 amino acids. CDR3 loop: CASSVGQPPQETQYF. CDR3 bases: TGTGCCAGCAGCGTAGGACAGCCACCCCAAGAGACCCAGTACTTC.